A selection of T cell receptor beta chains follows, all from one sample in a study of response to subunit inactivated influenza vaccine. In TCRdb, the RT-PCR reads were re-called with MiXCR into one record per CDR3 protein. The table includes hundreds of thousands of distinct CDR3 sequences, 12% to 15% detected once. Specimen: PBMCs from blood, collected 14 to 15 days before vaccination. The receptors here all came from a man between 45 and 60 years old who received an inactivated influenza vaccine. CDR3s leave out the opening cysteine and the closing phenylalanine or tryptophan. The order of the fields is V gene, J gene, CDR3 protein.

TRBV28	TRBJ2-1	ASTRGSRFSYNEQF
TRBV20-1	TRBJ2-5	SAKSETQY
TRBV27	TRBJ2-1	ASSLSPGTSSYNEQF
TRBV6-4	TRBJ2-1	ASCNRRTSGYNEQF
TRBV28	TRBJ2-3	ASSLFIGTGTDTQY
TRBV15	TRBJ1-1	ATSRDVGQGEAF
TRBV7-6	TRBJ2-7	ASSLGRVEQY
TRBV6-2/TRBV6-3	TRBJ1-5	ASSPGQPQH
TRBV7-6	TRBJ2-5	ASSLGWGSGETQY
TRBV12-3/TRBV12-4	TRBJ2-7	ASSPRDSVLGEQY
TRBV12-3/TRBV12-4	TRBJ2-6	ASSLKGANVLT
TRBV12-3/TRBV12-4	TRBJ2-1	ASSRETEYNEQF
TRBV4-3	TRBJ1-5	ASSQDQQGADQPQH
TRBV19	TRBJ1-2	ASSKGRGYT
TRBV18	TRBJ1-2	ASSPGPSPNYGYT
TRBV5-6	TRBJ1-2	ASSLGQFGYT
TRBV20-1	TRBJ2-1	SARAPGRSEQF
TRBV4-3	TRBJ2-7	ASSLGLAEGVSYEQY
TRBV6-2/TRBV6-3	TRBJ2-1	ASSYAGYVSDEQF
TRBV2	TRBJ2-3	ASTWVASTDTQY
TRBV7-8	TRBJ2-3	ASSPGSSADTQY
TRBV4-3	TRBJ2-2	ASSPSRGSGVGELF
TRBV7-6	TRBJ2-3	ASSHPARVTQY
TRBV4-3	TRBJ2-7	ASSQEAAETYEQY
TRBV12-3/TRBV12-4	TRBJ2-1	ASSLVMGRTSGDNGGSYNEQF
TRBV24-1	TRBJ2-2	ATSDLTGVTGELF
TRBV20-1	TRBJ2-7	SALSISYEQY
TRBV12-3/TRBV12-4	TRBJ1-3	ASSLGISGNTIY
TRBV7-2	TRBJ2-1	ASSSTSGRAESEQF
TRBV15	TRBJ1-3	ATSRETGAGNTIY
TRBV27	TRBJ2-3	ASSLFGTLTDTQY
TRBV7-6	TRBJ1-5	AIPRGSNQPQH
TRBV20-1	TRBJ2-1	SARLAGDLTYNEQF
TRBV7-2	TRBJ2-1	ASSFVFMGPGNEQF
TRBV12-3/TRBV12-4	TRBJ1-3	ANSLSGNTIY
TRBV7-3	TRBJ2-1	ASSPGQGKLSYNEQF
TRBV29-1	TRBJ2-4	SVGHRVGIQY
TRBV20-1	TRBJ2-3	SANRDSRDTQY
TRBV2	TRBJ1-1	ASSVTGGYTEAF
TRBV24-1	TRBJ2-3	ATSEPNDYSGGARDTQY
TRBV27	TRBJ1-2	ASRPYEGGKAYGYT
TRBV7-2	TRBJ1-2	ASSPNRLYGYT
TRBV7-2	TRBJ2-2	ASSLGTSPGELF
TRBV25-1	TRBJ2-5	ASSDQGLMSQKTQY
TRBV6-1	TRBJ1-5	ASSQGYNQPQH
TRBV12-3/TRBV12-4	TRBJ2-1	ASSFASGSWLEQF
TRBV20-1	TRBJ2-7	SARAPGMYEQY
TRBV2	TRBJ2-7	ASKQGFSYEQY
TRBV15	TRBJ1-1	ATSSTGTANTEAF
TRBV4-3	TRBJ2-7	ASIRAGACEQY
TRBV20-1	TRBJ2-7	SARGDRGYEQY
TRBV5-1	TRBJ1-6	ASSQRDRGEHSPLH
TRBV29-1	TRBJ1-1	SATRGLNTEAF
TRBV5-1	TRBJ2-3	ASSLSGSGDTQY
TRBV2	TRBJ2-5	ASRTGRQETQY